This TCR beta chain was recorded in a study of control samples from healthy donors and cancer patients. After removal of 5 bases from V and 5 bases from J, the junction contained 10 bases not matched to a gene. The CDR3 runs 14 residues. Germline values: CDR1 SGHNT, CDR2 YYREEE (reference sequence). This clone occurred once. Assay used: immunoSEQ multiplex PCR; TCRdb lists only in-frame clones, some missing. In the table there are tens of thousands of clones, 80% to 90% of which are singletons. The sample was PBMCs. The chain is built from TRBV5-4 and TRBJ2-7; 7 bases line up with TRBD2. The receptor was isolated from a woman aged 60-75 years with head and neck cancer. CDR3 amino acids: CASRLNIAGDEQYF. CDR3 nucleotide sequence: TGTGCCAGCAGACTTAATATAGCGGGTGACGAGCAGTACTTC.